The rows below give T cell receptor beta chains drawn from one sample of a study of blood T cell repertoires in COVID-19. Sequenced by immunoSEQ multiplex PCR; TCRdb stores in-frame clones only, minus some. The table has about 90,000 clones, 91% seen once. The material sequenced was peripheral blood. These receptors were obtained from a human donor with active COVID-19. The donor label of this sample is uncertain. CDR3s leave out the opening cysteine and the closing phenylalanine or tryptophan. The order of the fields is CDR3 protein, V gene.

CDR3: ASREKLESNQPQH
V: TRBV2

CDR3: ASSSSGAGAGNTIY
V: TRBV7-9

CDR3: ASSPRDTSWGGNTEAF
V: TRBV4-1

CDR3: ASSEIGGARAGEQF
V: TRBV18

CDR3: ASSKTGLGTEAF
V: TRBV19

CDR3: ASSDTGRINEKLF
V: TRBV25-1

CDR3: ASSLLDFAGDTQY
V: TRBV5-1

CDR3: ASSSPTGGNYGYT
V: TRBV6-5

CDR3: ASSLGAGELF
V: TRBV7-6

CDR3: ASSLGRAGANVLT
V: TRBV5-1

CDR3: ASSHGQGAEQPQH
V: TRBV3-1/TRBV3-2

CDR3: ASSSGRNEQY
V: TRBV28

CDR3: ASSYEGVGGYT
V: TRBV6-5

CDR3: ASSQDGQNLYGYT
V: TRBV4-3

CDR3: ASSVEGGSLSGANVLT
V: TRBV9

CDR3: AISISKQGTTEAF
V: TRBV10-3

CDR3: ASSLGASRHSGNTIY
V: TRBV5-1

CDR3: ASSSIAGGIYEQF
V: TRBV11-2

CDR3: ASSQGLAGDGTQY
V: TRBV4-1

CDR3: ATSTLGAGNGELF
V: TRBV15

CDR3: ASSLGPQGSGNTIY
V: TRBV28

CDR3: ASSLGHGTPETQY
V: TRBV5-1

CDR3: ASSVPPPEGQIRCTEAF
V: TRBV9

CDR3: ASSWSTTAEAF
V: TRBV7-9

CDR3: ASSYAGQGNGYT
V: TRBV6-5

CDR3: ASSPMRLNNQPQH
V: TRBV28

CDR3: SAQDQETQY
V: TRBV20-1

CDR3: ASSQDVTGTNEKLF
V: TRBV4-1

CDR3: ASSGTGGFAGANVLT
V: TRBV10-1

CDR3: ATGSNSPLH
V: TRBV21-1

CDR3: ATSDSDRGGTDTQY
V: TRBV24-1

CDR3: ASSKEQGNFEDPLSSYEQY
V: TRBV21-1

CDR3: ATGWSGRGKRNQPQH
V: TRBV24-1

CDR3: ASSPSYEQY
V: TRBV12-3/TRBV12-4

CDR3: ASSRGTGDGEQY
V: TRBV6-5

CDR3: ASSLPTRGGPREQF
V: TRBV7-2

CDR3: ASSRGGPQETQY
V: TRBV2

CDR3: ASSWDSGGTPSTDTQY
V: TRBV9

CDR3: ASTYGGLYNEQF
V: TRBV11-2

CDR3: ASSPQASGGADTQY
V: TRBV18

CDR3: SASGGLAGYEQY
V: TRBV20-1

CDR3: ASSLGAYGDPEQF
V: TRBV7-7

CDR3: SAGSGEKLF
V: TRBV20-1

CDR3: ASSRLSGIVTYEQY
V: TRBV3-1/TRBV3-2

CDR3: ASSLNKGGYEQY
V: TRBV5-1

CDR3: ASSEPGQSYEQY
V: TRBV5-6

CDR3: ASSPTPTDTQY
V: TRBV7-2

CDR3: ASSDSTGDTGELF
V: TRBV6-4